This T cell receptor (beta chain) was captured in a study of blood T cell repertoires in COVID-19. On the study more broadly: The samples span acute and convalescent COVID-19 from the United States, Italy and Spain.

The data were produced by immunoSEQ multiplex PCR, yet TCRdb's version contains in-frame clones alone and is incomplete. The sample consists of about 98,000 clones, roughly 82% of them appearing once. The CDR3 has 14 amino acids. V was cut by 2 bases and J by 3 bases, with 8 bases left in between. Germline V gene lookup returns CDR1 SGHAT and CDR2 FQDESV (reference sequence). This sequence originates from a man aged 65-85 years with active or convalescent COVID-19. J is TRBJ2-1 and V is TRBV11-1; perhaps TRBD1 as D (5 bases). The sequenced material came from peripheral blood. The CDR3 DNA sequence: TGTGCCAGCAGCTTAAGGACAAACTACAATGAGCAGTTCTTC. Protein: CASSLRTNYNEQFF.